Listed here is a single TCR beta chain. A single record per CDR3 protein comes from TCRdb applying MiXCR to the RT-PCR reads. Among approximately 430,000 distinct CDR3 sequences listed, under 20% were seen once. CDR3 length: 16 residues. The junction had 8 bases not matched to a gene; V was cut back by 6 bases and J by 2 bases. The record originates from a study of patients and donors after allogeneic stem cell transplantation. The clonotype comes from a human donor who was either an allogeneic HSCT recipient or a stem cell or donor lymphocyte infusion donor (not recorded which). It is not recorded whose cells these are; they may come from a transplant donor. Sequencing was performed on blood, either unsorted or a sorted T cell fraction (not recorded which). The chain uses TRBV12-3 or TRBV12-4 and TRBJ2-5; 11 bases match TRBD2. The CDR3 sequence: CASSPGASGRQETQYF. CDR3 bases: TGTGCCAGCAGCCCCGGGGCTAGCGGGAGGCAAGAGACCCAGTACTTC.